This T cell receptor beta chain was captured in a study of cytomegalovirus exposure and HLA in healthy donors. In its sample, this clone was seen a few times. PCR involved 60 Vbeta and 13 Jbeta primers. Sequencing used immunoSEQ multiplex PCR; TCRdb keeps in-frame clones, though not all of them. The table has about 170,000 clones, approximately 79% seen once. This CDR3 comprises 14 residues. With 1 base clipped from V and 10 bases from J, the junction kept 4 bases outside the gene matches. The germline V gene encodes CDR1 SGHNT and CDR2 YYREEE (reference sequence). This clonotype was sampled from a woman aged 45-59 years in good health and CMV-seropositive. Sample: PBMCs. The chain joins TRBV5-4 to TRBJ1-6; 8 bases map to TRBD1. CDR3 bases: TGTGCCAGCAGCTTGACGGACAGGGTCTCACCCCTCCACTTT. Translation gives CASSLTDRVSPLHF.